A single sample gave rise to the 11 T cell receptor beta chains below, sequenced in a study of blood T cells in healthy people across ages. Then a second PCR, running about 6 to 12 cycles, was carried out with a sample-barcoded 5' primer and a J-beta primer mix. TCRdb redid the calling of the 5' RACE reads with MiXCR, one entry per CDR3 protein. The sample carries hundreds of thousands of distinct CDR3 sequences, around 32% recorded once. Sequenced: blood. These receptor sequences come from a woman aged 80 or older in good health.

This clonotype was detected a few times. The chain links TRBV5-1 to TRBJ1-2; 7 positions agree with TRBD1. V was clipped by 3 bases and J by 5 bases; unmatched bases: 13. Germline V lookup: CDR1 SGHRS, CDR2 YFSETQ. The CDR3 is 16 residues long. This chain's CDR3 is CASSSDRTGLKYGYTF. CDR3 in DNA: TGCGCCAGCAGCTCGGACCGGACAGGTCTAAAGTATGGCTACACCTTC.

The V call is TRBV12-3 or TRBV12-4, the J call TRBJ2-3; the D gene is possibly TRBD1 (8 bases). V was pared by 5 bases and J by 4 bases, with 16 bases between. The CDR3 has 15 amino acids. CDR3 protein: CASSPTGGGADTQYF. In nucleotides, the CDR3 is TGTGCCAGCAGTCCTACAGGGGGGGGCGCAGATACGCAGTATTTT.

Notes on this clonotype: This clone may be a read error of a much larger clone one base away. The chain recombines TRBV19 with TRBJ2-7, with 10 bases aligning to TRBD1. CDR1 LNHDA and CDR2 SQIVND come from the germline V gene (reference sequence). V lost 6 bases, J lost 3 bases, and 8 bases stayed unmatched. The CDR3 is 15 amino acids. The DNA for the CDR3 is TGTGCCAGTAGAGAGGAAGGGACAGGGGTCTACGAGCAGTACTTC. Translating gives CASREEGTGVYEQYF.

This clonotype was observed many times. The chain uses TRBV29-1 and TRBJ2-1; D not certain. V was cut by 8 bases and J by 1 base, with 18 bases left in between. Germline V gene data show CDR1 as SQVTM and CDR2 as ANQGSEA. The CDR3 runs to 15 residues. The CDR3 spells CSHQDRSGSYNEQFF. For the CDR3, the DNA is TGCAGCCACCAAGACCGGTCTGGGTCCTACAATGAGCAGTTCTTC.

The sample holds many counts of this clonotype. The rearrangement links TRBV6-6 to TRBJ2-5; tentatively, D is TRBD1 (6 bases). V lost 6 bases, J lost 1 base, and 15 bases lay in between. In germline, CDR1 is MNHNY, CDR2 SVGAGI (reference sequence). The CDR3 length is 15 residues. The CDR3 nucleotides are TGTGCCAGCAGCGGCCCGGGACACGTCCAAGAGACCCAGTACTTC. Its translation is CASSGPGHVQETQYF.

This clonotype was seen at least ten times. V gene TRBV7-2 combines with J gene TRBJ2-3, with 8 bases identical to TRBD2. Germline assignment: CDR1 SGHTA and CDR2 FQGNSA. There are 16 residues in the CDR3. V lost 1 base, J lost 0 bases, and 3 bases stayed unmatched. The chain's CDR3 is CASSLVRGASTDTQYF. CDR3 DNA: TGTGCCAGCAGCTTAGTGCGGGGGGCGAGCACAGATACGCAGTATTTT. Together with reference TRBV7-2 and TRBJ2-3, the CDR3 gives the full variable domain: GAGVSQSPSNKVTEKGKDVELRCDPISGHTALYWYRQSLGQGLEFLIYFQGNSAPDKSGLPSDRFSAERTGGSVSTLTIQRTQQEDSAVYLCASSLVRGASTDTQYFGPGTRLTVL.

In this sample, this clonotype turned up many times. The gene calls are TRBV5-1 and TRBJ1-2, with 7 bases identical to TRBD1. From germline, CDR1 is SGHRS and CDR2 YFSETQ. Unmatched junction bases numbered 6, after V lost 0 bases and J lost 4 bases. The CDR3 runs 15 residues. The CDR3 DNA follows: TGCGCCAGCAGCTTGGTCGGAGGGGGCAGCTATGGCTACACCTTC. Amino acid sequence: CASSLVGGGSYGYTF.

This clonotype was recorded a few times. The rearrangement joins TRBV5-1 to TRBJ1-1; 12 positions match TRBD1. Germline V lookup: CDR1 SGHRS, CDR2 YFSETQ. The ends lost 2 bases at V and 3 bases at J; junction bases unmatched: 11. The CDR3 runs 18 residues. The CDR3 spells CASSFTGTGGISDTEAFF. CDR3 coding DNA: TGCGCCAGCAGCTTCACCGGGACAGGGGGCATCAGCGACACTGAAGCTTTCTTT.

This clonotype was counted between two and nine times. The chain uses TRBV28 and TRBJ2-2; no reliable D call. The CDR3 loop spans 16 amino acids. The ends were cut back, 6 bases at V and 6 bases at J, with 20 bases in the middle. Germline loops: CDR1 MDHEN, CDR2 SYDVKM. The CDR3 spells CASSYPLGLRAGELFF. Written as DNA, the CDR3 is TGTGCCAGCAGCTATCCTTTGGGGTTAAGGGCCGGGGAGCTGTTTTTT.

This chain links TRBV9 with TRBJ1-2; D is undetermined. The CDR3 spans 14 residues. Germline-derived CDR1 and CDR2 are SGDLS and YYNGEE. Trimming stripped 0 bases from V and 8 bases from J, with 14 bases between. The CDR3 here is CASSVASQTGGYTF. The CDR3, as DNA: TGTGCCAGCAGCGTAGCCAGTCAGACGGGGGGCTACACCTTC.

This chain connects TRBV4-3 to TRBJ2-6, with D hard to call. Germline V gene lookup returns CDR1 LGHNA and CDR2 YSLEER. This CDR3 has 15 amino acids. The V end lost 4 bases, the J end lost 5 bases, and 12 bases lay between the germline ends. CDR3 loop: CASSPRAGRANVLTF. CDR3 sequence (DNA): TGCGCCAGCAGCCCAAGAGCCGGCAGGGCCAACGTCCTGACTTTC.